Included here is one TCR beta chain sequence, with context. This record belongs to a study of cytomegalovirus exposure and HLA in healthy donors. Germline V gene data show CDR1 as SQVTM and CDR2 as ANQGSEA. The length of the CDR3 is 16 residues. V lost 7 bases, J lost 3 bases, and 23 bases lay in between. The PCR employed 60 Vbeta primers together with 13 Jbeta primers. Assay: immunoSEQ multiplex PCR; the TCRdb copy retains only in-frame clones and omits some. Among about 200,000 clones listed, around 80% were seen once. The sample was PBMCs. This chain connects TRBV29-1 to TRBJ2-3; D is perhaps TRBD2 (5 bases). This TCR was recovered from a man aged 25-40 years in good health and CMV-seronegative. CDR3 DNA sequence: TGCAGCGCAAACCCTGTCCTTCTCAGAGGGACAGATACGCAGTATTTT. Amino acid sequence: CSANPVLLRGTDTQYF.